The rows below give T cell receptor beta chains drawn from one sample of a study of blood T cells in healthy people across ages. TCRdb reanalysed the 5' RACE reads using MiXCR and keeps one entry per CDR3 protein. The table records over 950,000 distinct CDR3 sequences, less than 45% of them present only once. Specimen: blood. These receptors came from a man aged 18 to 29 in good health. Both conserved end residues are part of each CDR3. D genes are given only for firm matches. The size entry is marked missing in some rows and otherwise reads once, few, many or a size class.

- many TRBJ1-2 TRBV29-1 CSVEATNYGYTF TGCAGCGTTGAGGCAACGAACTATGGCTACACCTTC
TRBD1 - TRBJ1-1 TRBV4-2 CASSQWDRENTEAFF TGTGCCAGCAGCCAGTGGGACAGAGAGAACACTGAAGCTTTCTTT
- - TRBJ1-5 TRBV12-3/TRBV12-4 CASSENTGNQPQHF TGTGCCAGCAGCGAGAATACAGGTAATCAGCCCCAGCATTTT
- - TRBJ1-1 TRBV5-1 CASSGGLSTEAFF TGCGCCAGCAGTGGGGGATTGAGCACTGAAGCTTTCTTT
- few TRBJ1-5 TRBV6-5 CASSYSTSRNLYSNQPQHF TGTGCCAGCAGTTACTCGACGTCCAGGAACCTTTATAGCAATCAGCCCCAGCATTTT
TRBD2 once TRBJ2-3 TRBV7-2 CASSLFGPAGGTSTDTQYF TGTGCCAGCAGCTTATTTGGACCAGCGGGGGGCACGAGCACAGATACACAGTATTTT
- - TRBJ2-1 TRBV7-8 CASSSPQGQGEQFF TGTGCCAGCAGCTCTCCACAGGGTCAGGGTGAGCAGTTCTTC
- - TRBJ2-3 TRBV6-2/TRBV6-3 CASSLSKFSDTQYF TGTGCCAGCAGTTTGTCAAAGTTTTCAGATACGCAGTATTTT
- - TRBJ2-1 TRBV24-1 CATSDLGSNNERFF TGTGCCACCAGTGATTTGGGAAGCAACAATGAGCGGTTCTTC
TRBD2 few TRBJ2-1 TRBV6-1 CASSEVIQSGLAGGYNEQFF TGTGCCAGCAGTGAAGTGATACAGTCTGGCCTAGCGGGGGGATACAATGAGCAGTTCTTC
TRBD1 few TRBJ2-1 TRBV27 CASSGPTGGSYNEQFF TGTGCCAGCAGTGGACCGACAGGGGGGTCCTACAATGAGCAGTTCTTC
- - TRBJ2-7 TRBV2 CASSSGIFYEQYF TGTGCCAGCAGCTCAGGGATCTTCTACGAGCAGTACTTC
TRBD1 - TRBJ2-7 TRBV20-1 CSAIPRQGVGYEQYF TGCAGTGCTATCCCGAGACAGGGGGTTGGGTACGAGCAGTACTTC
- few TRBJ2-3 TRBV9 CASSPADFTDTQYF TGTGCCAGCAGCCCAGCGGATTTCACAGATACGCAGTATTTT
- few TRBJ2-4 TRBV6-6 CASGRGGGTKNIQYF TGTGCCAGCGGAAGGGGCGGCGGAACCAAAAACATTCAGTACTTC
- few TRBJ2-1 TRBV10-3 CAISAKLDSYNEQFF TGTGCCATCAGTGCCAAACTTGACTCCTACAATGAGCAGTTCTTC
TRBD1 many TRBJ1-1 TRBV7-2 CASLLGGSTEAFF TGTGCCAGCCTCCTAGGGGGCAGCACTGAAGCTTTCTTT
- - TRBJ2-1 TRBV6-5 CASSYRTANSYNEQFF TGTGCCAGCAGTTACCGGACGGCCAACTCCTACAATGAGCAGTTCTTC
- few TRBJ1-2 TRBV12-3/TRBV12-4 CASSPRWEKWGYTF TGTGCCAGCAGTCCCCGGTGGGAAAAGTGGGGCTACACCTTC
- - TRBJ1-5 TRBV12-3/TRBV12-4 CASSTQQADQPQHF TGTGCCAGCAGTACTCAACAGGCAGATCAGCCCCAGCATTTT
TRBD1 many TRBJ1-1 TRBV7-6 CASSQGQANTEAFF TGTGCCAGCAGCCAAGGACAGGCGAACACTGAAGCTTTCTTT
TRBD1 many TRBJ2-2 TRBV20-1 CSASITGQGVSGELFF TGCAGTGCTAGCATTACGGGACAGGGGGTTTCCGGGGAGCTGTTTTTT
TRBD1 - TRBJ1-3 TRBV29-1 CSVEDHTGASGNTIYF TGCAGCGTTGAAGATCACACAGGGGCTTCTGGAAACACCATATATTTT
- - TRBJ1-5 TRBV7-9 CASSLSSRGPQHF TGTGCCAGCAGCTTATCGTCGAGGGGTCCCCAGCATTTT
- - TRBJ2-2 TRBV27 CASSLMGDTGELFF TGTGCCAGCAGTTTGATGGGGGACACCGGGGAGCTGTTTTTT
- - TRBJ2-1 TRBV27 CACSFKGWGVNEQFF TGTGCCTGCAGTTTTAAGGGCTGGGGAGTAAATGAGCAGTTCTTC
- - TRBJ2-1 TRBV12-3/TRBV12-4 CVSVKVGNEQFF TGTGTCAGCGTGAAGGTAGGCAATGAGCAGTTCTTC
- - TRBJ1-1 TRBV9 CASSVWGVEGIGTEAFF TGTGCCAGCAGCGTATGGGGGGTCGAGGGCATCGGCACTGAAGCTTTCTTT
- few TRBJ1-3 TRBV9 CASSVGGTSGNTIYF TGTGCCAGCAGCGTAGGGGGTACCTCTGGAAACACCATATATTTT
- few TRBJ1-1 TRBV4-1 CASSQEGGGRNTEAFF TGCGCCAGCAGCCAAGAAGGGGGGGGAAGGAACACTGAAGCTTTCTTT
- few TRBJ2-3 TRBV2 CASSETEGEDTQYF TGTGCCAGCAGTGAAACCGAAGGGGAGGATACGCAGTATTTT
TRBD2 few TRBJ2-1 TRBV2 CASRRGGSYNEQFF TGTGCCAGCAGGCGGGGGGGCTCCTACAATGAGCAGTTCTTC
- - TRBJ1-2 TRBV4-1 CAGSHAREEPLNYGYTF TGCGCCGGCAGCCATGCAAGAGAGGAACCATTGAACTATGGCTACACCTTC
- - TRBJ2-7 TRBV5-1 CASREGESSYNEQYF TGCGCCAGCAGGGAGGGGGAGAGCTCCTACAATGAGCAGTACTTC
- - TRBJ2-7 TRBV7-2 CASSLGVNPYF TGTGCCAGCAGCCTCGGGGTAAACCCGTACTTC
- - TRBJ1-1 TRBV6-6 CASSYSMGTEAFF TGTGCCAGCAGTTACTCGATGGGCACTGAAGCTTTCTTT
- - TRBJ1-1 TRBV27 CASSYGALEAFF TGTGCCAGCAGTTATGGGGCCCTAGAAGCTTTCTTT
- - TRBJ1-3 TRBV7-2 CASSHRGNSGNTIYF TGTGCCAGCAGCCACCGTGGGAACTCTGGAAACACCATATATTTT
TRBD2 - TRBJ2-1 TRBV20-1 CSARGELAGFYNEQFF TGCAGTGCTAGAGGCGAGCTAGCGGGGTTCTACAATGAGCAGTTCTTC
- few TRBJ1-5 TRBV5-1 CASSLARYSNQPQHF TGCGCCAGCAGCTTGGCCAGGTACAGCAATCAGCCCCAGCATTTT
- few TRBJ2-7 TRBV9 CASSFKGGSSPYEQYF TGTGCCAGCAGCTTCAAAGGGGGGTCTAGCCCCTACGAGCAGTACTTC
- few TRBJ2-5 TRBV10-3 CAISGGEETQYF TGTGCCATCAGTGGAGGGGAAGAGACCCAGTACTTC
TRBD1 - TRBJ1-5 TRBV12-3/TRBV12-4 CASSTSGQGGQPQHF TGTGCCAGCAGTACCTCCGGACAGGGAGGTCAGCCCCAGCATTTT
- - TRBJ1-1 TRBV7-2 CASSLVLGYAFF TGTGCCAGCAGCTTAGTGTTGGGATATGCTTTCTTT
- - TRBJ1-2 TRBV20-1 CSAAQGFPDGYTF TGCAGTGCAGCCCAGGGTTTCCCCGATGGCTACACCTTC
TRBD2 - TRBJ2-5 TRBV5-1 CASSHGTKETQYF TGCGCCAGCAGCCACGGGACTAAAGAGACCCAGTACTTC
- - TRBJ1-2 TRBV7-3 CASSFIRGYGYTF TGTGCCAGCAGCTTTATCCGTGGCTATGGCTACACCTTC
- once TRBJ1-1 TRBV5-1 CASSGVVGTEAFF TGCGCCAGCAGCGGGGTGGTGGGCACTGAAGCTTTCTTT
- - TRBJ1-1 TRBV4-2 CASSQQGGGRMNTEAFF TGTGCCAGCAGCCAACAAGGAGGGGGGAGAATGAACACTGAAGCTTTCTTT
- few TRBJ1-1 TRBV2 CATSVRNTEAFF TGTGCCACCTCAGTCAGGAACACTGAAGCTTTCTTT